These 20 T cell receptor beta chains came from one sample sequenced in a study of blood T cells in healthy people across ages. Through a sample-barcoded 5' primer and a J-beta primer mix, a second PCR was run for about 6 to 11 cycles. TCRdb analysed the 5' RACE reads with MiXCR anew, one entry per CDR3 protein. The data hold under 1,100,000 distinct CDR3 sequences, with under 30% observed a single time. A further study also used this sample, focusing on T cells of mothers and their children.

Sample: blood. These receptors all stem from a girl aged 2 to 9 in good health.

The chain joins TRBV2 to TRBJ2-6; perhaps D is TRBD1 or TRBD2 (5 bases each). Deletions cut 7 bases from V and 4 bases from J, with 20 bases between. CDR3 length: 17 residues. Germline values: CDR1 SNHLY, CDR2 FYNNEI. The CDR3 spells CASNGHWGEAGANVLTF. The CDR3, as DNA: TGTGCCAGCAATGGACACTGGGGAGAGGCAGGGGCCAACGTCCTGACTTTC.

This clonotype was seen once. The chain couples TRBV6-1 to TRBJ2-3, with D perhaps TRBD2 (6 bases). Trimming left V 8 bases short and J 5 bases short, with 14 bases between. Germline loops: CDR1 MNHNS, CDR2 SASEGT. The CDR3 is made up of 13 amino acids. The CDR3 bases are TGTGCCAGCTTGTCACTAGCAAGAGATACGCAGTATTTT. Its protein is CASLSLARDTQYF.

This clonotype showed up just a few times. The V and J genes are TRBV7-2 and TRBJ2-1; D unclear. Germline V gives CDR1 SGHTA, CDR2 FQGNSA. The V and J ends lost 4 bases and 9 bases respectively, with 25 bases between them. The CDR3 loop spans 17 amino acids. In DNA form, the CDR3 reads TGTGCCAGCAGCTCCCCGATTATAACGCCAGGTTCCGGTGAGCAGTTCTTC. Translation gives CASSSPIITPGSGEQFF.

CDR3 coding DNA: TGTGCCAGCAGTTTAGAAGGACTAGCGGGAGGGAACGATGCGCAGTATTTT. Its translation: CASSLEGLAGGNDAQYF. The chain recombines TRBV12-3 or TRBV12-4 with TRBJ2-3; 15 bases agree with TRBD2. V gave up 1 base and J gave up 10 bases; unmatched junction bases: 9. The CDR3 covers 17 residues.

This clonotype was detected only a few times. The chain joins TRBV25-1 to TRBJ2-1; tentatively, D is TRBD1 (6 bases). CDR3 length: 15 amino acids. Trimming shortened V by 1 base and J by 8 bases, and 15 bases separated the two germline ends. Germline CDR1 is MGHDK and CDR2 is SYGVNS. The DNA of the CDR3 is TGTGCCAGCAGTGAATGGGCAGGGGAAAAAGATGAGCAGTTCTTC. This encodes CASSEWAGEKDEQFF.

This clonotype occurred many times. The V and J genes are TRBV7-9 and TRBJ2-7; no reliable D call. Trimming removed 5 bases from V and 2 bases from J, with 13 bases in between. Germline loops: CDR1 SEHNR, CDR2 FQNEAQ (reference sequence). The CDR3 is made up of 14 amino acids. For the CDR3, the DNA is TGTGCCAGCAGCCCTAGTGGCGGAACCTACGAGCAGTACTTC. It specifies CASSPSGGTYEQYF.

This clonotype turned up a few times. The rearrangement links TRBV10-3 to TRBJ1-1; D possibly corresponds to TRBD1 (5 bases). From germline, CDR1 is ENHRY and CDR2 SYGVKD. Trimming took off 8 bases at V and 5 bases at J, with 18 bases between the two ends. The CDR3 is 14 amino acids. The CDR3 reads CAIGDDGGWTEAFF. CDR3 DNA: TGTGCCATCGGGGACGACGGGGGATGGACTGAAGCTTTCTTT.

This clonotype was counted only a few times. The chain recombines TRBV3-1 with TRBJ2-2; no definite D call. Germline CDR1 LGHDT, CDR2 YNNKEL (reference sequence). The V end was cut by 6 bases, the J end by 6 bases, with 8 bases between. The length of the CDR3 is 12 residues. In DNA form, the CDR3 reads TGTGCCAGCAGACCCGGGTCCGGGGAGCTGTTTTTT. Translated, it gives CASRPGSGELFF.

This clonotype was counted between two and nine times. The chain couples TRBV7-6 to TRBJ1-1, with D unresolved. The germline V gene has CDR1 SGHVS and CDR2 FNYEAQ. V was clipped by 5 bases and J by 4 bases, with 14 bases between them. The CDR3 runs 14 residues. CDR3 coding DNA: TGTGCCAGCAGCCAGCTTAGAGAGGGCACTGAAGCTTTCTTT. Its translation is CASSQLREGTEAFF.

Worth noting for this clonotype: Mismatch with germline at one junction end may stem from a read error. V and J are TRBV29-1 and TRBJ2-5; 7 bases map to TRBD1. CDR1 SQVTM and CDR2 ANQGSEA come from the germline V gene. The CDR3 sequence is 13 residues long. The CDR3 coding sequence is TGCAGCGTTGGCCCAGGGGGAAGGGAGACCCAGTGCTTC. Its translation: CSVGPGGRETQCF.

This chain links TRBV5-1 with TRBJ2-7; 14 nucleotides align to TRBD2. CDR1 and CDR2 (germline): SGHRS, YFSETQ. J gave up 6 bases and V 0 bases, and 2 bases lay outside the gene matches. The CDR3 loop spans 15 amino acids. CDR3 in amino acids: CASSLVTSGRGEQYF. CDR3 coding DNA: TGCGCCAGCAGCTTGGTGACTAGCGGGAGGGGCGAGCAGTACTTC.

This clonotype was observed a few times. J is TRBJ2-1 and V is TRBV27; TRBD2 aligns across 9 bases. This CDR3 spans 16 amino acids. After removal of 5 bases from V and 7 bases from J, the junction contained 12 bases not matched to a gene. From germline, CDR1 is MNHEY and CDR2 SMNVEV (reference sequence). CDR3 DNA: TGTGCCAGCAGTCCCGGCGGGGGGGCTATCTTTAATGAGCAGTTCTTC. This codes for CASSPGGGAIFNEQFF.

This clonotype has only a few counts. This chain connects TRBV4-2 to TRBJ1-2; 11 nucleotides line up with TRBD1. Germline assignment: CDR1 LGHNA and CDR2 YNFKEQ. With V trimmed by 1 base and J by 2 bases, 9 bases remained unmatched. The CDR3 is 18 amino acids. The CDR3 region is CASSQVVDRGRGNYGYTF. Here the CDR3 DNA reads TGTGCCAGCAGCCAAGTGGTGGACAGGGGGCGAGGAAACTATGGCTACACCTTC.

The DNA of the CDR3 is TGTGCCAGCAGCTTAGAGGGACAGTCGACCTCACCCCTCCACTTT. Translation: CASSLEGQSTSPLHF. The V gene is TRBV11-2, the J gene TRBJ1-6; 7 nucleotides line up with TRBD1. The CDR3 loop spans 15 amino acids. V shed 0 bases and J 10 bases; nucleotides not matched to a gene: 6. The germline V gene encodes CDR1 SGHAT and CDR2 FQNNGV.

V and J are TRBV6-6 and TRBJ2-1; 8 bases map to TRBD2. Germline V CDR1 and CDR2: MNHNY, SVGAGI (reference sequence). The CDR3 sequence is 12 residues long. The ends lost 11 bases at V and 8 bases at J; junction bases unmatched: 8. In nucleotides, the CDR3 is TGTGCCTGTAGCGGGATGGTCGATGAGCAGTTCTTC. Its translation is CACSGMVDEQFF.

The chain carries TRBV7-2 and TRBJ2-5, with 8 positions matching TRBD2. The J call is uncertain, as TRBJ2-7 better fits the DNA end. CDR3 length equals 17 residues. Per germline, CDR1 SGHTA and CDR2 FQGNSA. The DNA of the CDR3 is TGTGCCAGCAGCCCCCTCCTCCACCCTAGCGGGCCCTACGAGCAGTACTTC. It codes for CASSPLLHPSGPYEQYF.

This clonotype was found a few times. V gene TRBV4-2 combines with J gene TRBJ1-2; D not resolved. CDR1 is LGHNA, CDR2 YNFKEQ, per germline. The V and J ends lost 4 bases and 4 bases respectively, with 13 bases between them. This CDR3 has 14 residues. The CDR3, as DNA: TGTGCCAGCAGCCGTGGCAGCTTAATCTATGGCTACACCTTC. This translates into CASSRGSLIYGYTF.

The genes are TRBV25-1 and TRBJ1-1; D gene uncertain. The V and J ends lost 1 base and 4 bases respectively, with 13 bases between them. Germline V gene sequence: CDR1 MGHDK, CDR2 SYGVNS. The CDR3 is made up of 15 amino acids. The CDR3 here is CASSELTDTGTEAFF. CDR3 nucleotide sequence: TGTGCCAGCAGTGAATTGACGGATACGGGCACTGAAGCTTTCTTT. The full variable domain, with the rest looked up from reference TRBV25-1 and TRBJ1-1, is EADIYQTPRYLVIGTGKKITLECSQTMGHDKMYWYQQDPGMELHLIHYSYGVNSTEKGDLSSESTVSRIRTEHFPLTLESARPSHTSQYLCASSELTDTGTEAFFGQGTRLTVV.

The V and J genes are TRBV3-1 and TRBJ2-1; maybe TRBD2 (6 bases). Germline V CDR1 and CDR2: LGHDT, YNNKEL (reference sequence). The germline V and J ends were trimmed by 0 bases and 3 bases, with 12 bases remaining between them. The CDR3 sequence is 16 residues long. CDR3 sequence reads: CASSQDGVAVYNEQFF. CDR3 bases: TGTGCCAGCAGCCAAGATGGAGTAGCGGTCTACAATGAGCAGTTCTTC.

Only a few counts were recorded for this clonotype. The CDR3 nucleotides are TGTGCCAGCAGCTTAGACGGAACAGTTTTCGAGCAGTACTTC. It yields the protein CASSLDGTVFEQYF. The chain combines TRBV7-9 with TRBJ2-7; D remains ambiguous. The ends were cut back, 1 base at V and 6 bases at J, with 13 bases in the middle. Germline lookup yields CDR1 SEHNR and CDR2 FQNEAQ (reference sequence). This CDR3 spans 14 amino acids.